The source of this T cell receptor (beta chain) is a study of blood T cell repertoires in COVID-19. Study overall: Sites across the United States, Italy and Spain contributed samples from acute and convalescent COVID-19.

Germline values: CDR1 MNHEY, CDR2 SVGAGI. Trimming took 0 bases from V and 2 from J, leaving 10 bases between them. The CDR3 loop spans 16 amino acids. Under the authors' procedure: Researchers report that nucleated cell counts were estimated from reference gene primer amplification. This table comes from immunoSEQ multiplex PCR, and its TCRdb copy is limited to in-frame clones, with some not included. V and J calls and clone size come straight from that table; D and trimming were deduced from the DNA. The table records about half a million clones, less than 90% of them present only once. This study enrolled people aged roughly 18 to 89 from 20 to 25 US geographic areas.

This clonotype was sampled from a woman aged 55-69 years who had recovered from COVID-19. The chain couples TRBV6-5 to TRBJ2-2, with a possible D match to TRBD1 (6 bases). The sample consisted of PBMCs or T cells enriched from blood (not recorded which). CDR3 amino acids: CASSYSWTANTGELFF. In DNA form, the CDR3 reads TGTGCCAGCAGTTACTCATGGACAGCCAACACCGGGGAGCTGTTTTTT.